This TCR beta chain was recovered during a study of graft-versus-host responses after intestinal transplantation. This clone was detected once. As yet, its antigen is unknown. Trimming left V 3 bases short and J 6 bases short, with 10 bases between. This CDR3 comprises 13 residues. In germline, CDR1 is SGHRS, CDR2 YFSETQ. Repertoires were generated with immunoSEQ multiplex PCR, while TCRdb's copy carries only in-frame clones and drops some. This sample carries around 50,000 clones, about 89% of them seen once, and the ten largest clones take 0.62%. This TCR came from a human donor who was the organ donor for an intestinal transplant. This material consisted of unstimulated CD4+ T cells sorted from spleen or lymph node cells, taken before transplant. The chain employs TRBV5-1 and TRBJ2-1; D is unclear. The DNA of the CDR3 is TGCGCCAGCAGCTCGCCTCCCGGCAATGAGCAGTTCTTC. Protein: CASSSPPGNEQFF.